The T cell receptor (beta chain) described here comes from a study of cytomegalovirus exposure and HLA in healthy donors. Study-wide findings and caveats: By a later analysis, the bulk of CMV-associated TCR beta chains appeared HLA-restricted. According to an earlier analysis, most TCR beta V segments yielded productive rearrangements about 90% or about 30% of the time.

PCR used 60 Vbeta primers and 13 Jbeta primers. Per the original data handling: The count from a later analysis was some 76 million unique TCR beta chains, some 10 million of them shared. Clones were sequenced by immunoSEQ multiplex PCR, and TCRdb holds only the in-frame ones, with some missing. Clonal size and the V and J genes are those of that table, whereas D and trimming came from the DNA. The sample includes tens of thousands of clones, 50% to 70% seen only once; the top ten take 10% to 15%. As for this clone: Its antigen is as yet unknown.

Specimen: PBMCs. The source of this sequence is a human donor in good health.

CDR3 nucleotides: TGTGCCAGTAGTACGGGACTAGCGGGGGGGAAAGATACGCAGTATTTT. Its translation: CASSTGLAGGKDTQYF. J is TRBJ2-3 and V is TRBV19; 16 nucleotides match TRBD2. The germline V gene has CDR1 LNHDA and CDR2 SQIVND (reference sequence). Trimming at V came to 4 bases and at J to 5 bases, leaving 3 bases not matched to a gene. CDR3 length equals 16 residues. The variable domain in full, completed from reference TRBV19 and TRBJ2-3, reads DGGITQSPKYLFRKEGQNVTLSCEQNLNHDAMYWYRQDPGQGLRLIYYSQIVNDFQKGDIAEGYSVSREKKESFPLTVTSAQKNPTAFYLCASSTGLAGGKDTQYFGPGTRLTVL.